The 9 T cell receptor beta chains in this list originate from one sample, sequenced in a study of blood T cells in healthy people across ages. With a J-beta primer mix and a sample-barcoded 5' primer, a second PCR ran 7 to 11 cycles. TCRdb re-derived calls from the 5' RACE reads in MiXCR, one entry per CDR3 protein. The data hold roughly 900,000 distinct CDR3 sequences, with around 49% observed a single time. Sequenced: blood. The receptors stem from a young man in good health.

This sequence joins TRBV29-1 and TRBJ2-5, with 9 bases aligning to TRBD1. The germline gives CDR1 SQVTM, CDR2 ANQGSEA. CDR3 size: 13 residues. The V and J ends lost 6 bases and 2 bases, in that order; junction bases with no gene match: 4. In nucleotides, the CDR3 is TGCAGCGTGGCGGGACAGGGACAAGAGACCCAGTACTTC. Residues: CSVAGQGQETQYF.

The CDR3 bases are TGTGCCAGCAGCTTAGAGGGGATTATTAGCAATCAGCCCCAGCATTTT. Amino acid sequence: CASSLEGIISNQPQHF. The chain is built from TRBV7-8 and TRBJ1-5, with TRBD1 as a possible D gene (5 bases). Trimming cost V 1 base and J 0 bases, with 10 bases left between them. CDR1 is SGHVS and CDR2 is FQNEAQ in the germline V gene. The CDR3 runs 16 residues. Using reference TRBV7-8 and TRBJ1-5 for the parts outside the CDR3, the full variable domain is GAGVSQSPRYKVAKRGQDVALRCDPISGHVSLFWYQQALGQGPEFLTYFQNEAQLDKSGLPSDRFFAERPEGSVSTLKIQRTQQEDSAVYLCASSLEGIISNQPQHFGDGTRLSIL.

J is TRBJ1-1 and V is TRBV7-2; D is possibly TRBD1 (5 bases). CDR1 and CDR2 from the germline V gene are SGHTA and FQGNSA. Trimming took off 5 bases at V and 1 base at J, with 14 bases between the two ends. The CDR3 consists of 15 residues. CDR3 region: CASSNQGSRNTEAFF. CDR3 nucleotide sequence: TGTGCCAGCAGCAACCAGGGATCCAGGAACACTGAAGCTTTCTTT.

The chain recombines TRBV12-3 or TRBV12-4 with TRBJ2-3; 7 bases fit TRBD2. This CDR3 comprises 15 residues. V was pared by 7 bases and J by 2 bases, with 9 bases of the junction left unmatched. CDR3 nucleotides: TGTGCCAGCAAGAGTCAACGGGGGGACACAGATACGCAGTATTTT. As protein: CASKSQRGDTDTQYF.

The chain links TRBV7-9 to TRBJ1-1; perhaps TRBD1 as D (5 bases). This CDR3 contains 10 residues. Germline V gene lookup returns CDR1 SEHNR and CDR2 FQNEAQ (reference sequence). V gave up 6 bases and J gave up 9 bases, with 8 bases separating them. The CDR3 DNA reads as TGTGCCAGCAGTCAGGACAAAGCTTTCTTT. This translates into CASSQDKAFF.

The V gene is TRBV7-2, the J gene TRBJ2-7; D is undetermined. Germline assignment: CDR1 SGHTA and CDR2 FQGNSA. V lost 2 bases to trimming and J lost 3 bases, with 14 bases between them. The CDR3 is made up of 15 amino acids. The CDR3 nucleotides read TGTGCCAGCAGCTTATTCGAGCGCCCTAGCTACGAGCAGTACTTC. Amino acids: CASSLFERPSYEQYF.

V is TRBV20-1 and J is TRBJ1-2; a weak D match, TRBD1 (5 bases). V was clipped by 3 bases and J by 3 bases, with 14 bases between them. The CDR3 is made up of 14 amino acids. The germline V gene has CDR1 DFQATT and CDR2 SNEGSKA (reference sequence). DNA of the CDR3: TGCAGTGCTAGGGGTGCGGGGGGTGACTATGGCTACACCTTC. Its protein is CSARGAGGDYGYTF.

The chain recombines TRBV4-1 with TRBJ1-1; perhaps TRBD1 as D (5 bases). The CDR3 length is 15 residues. Germline CDR1 and CDR2: MGHRA and YSYEKL. Trimming removed 4 bases at V and 4 bases at J, with 16 bases between. The CDR3 here is CASSLERGGSTEAFF. The CDR3 nucleotides are TGCGCCAGCAGCCTAGAAAGGGGCGGGAGCACTGAAGCTTTCTTT.

This clonotype showed up just once. This sequence joins TRBV4-1 and TRBJ2-1; D unclear. The CDR3 runs to 12 residues. With 3 bases removed from V and 9 bases from J, the gap between germline ends came to 9 bases. Per germline, CDR1 MGHRA and CDR2 YSYEKL. The CDR3, as DNA: TGCGCCAGCAGCCAGAAAATGGGTGAGCAGTTCTTC. Translated: CASSQKMGEQFF.